This TCR beta chain was found in a study of T cell repertoires in cytomegalovirus infection (dated by TCRdb to the late 2010s). Regarding the complete study: Peptide stimulations targeted recently identified HLA-C-restricted CMV epitopes, whose presentation resists viral immunomodulation, together with well-studied HLA-B-restricted epitopes. Donor HLA type was relevant to the analysis, as public TCR beta signatures indicated carriage of CMV infection together with the matching HLA type.

The paper as a whole reports these results and caveats: The ex vivo response was dominated by HLA-C-restricted CMV-specific TCR beta clonotypes, and the single most frequent clonotype in two of eight donors was supplied by these HLA-C-restricted clonotypes. Cumulative frequency of public TCR beta family members discriminated carriers of CMV infection plus the relevant HLA type in this cohort and an independent roughly 350-donor cohort.

The treatment or condition label for this specimen denotes: in vitro stimulation with specific CMV peptide epitopes to enrich CMV-specific T cells. The table lists this clonotype with many counts. Its specific antigen is unknown. No much larger clone is present one base from it, and per-base qualities are unavailable. In the germline V gene (reference sequence), CDR1 corresponds to SEHNR and CDR2 to FQNEAQ. The CDR3, cysteine through phenylalanine, is 15 amino acids long. Of the read, only the CDR3 DNA is kept; its 45 bases are in frame from base 1. V is shortened by 1 base, J by 0 bases, and the region joining them spans 9 bases. Sequencing was performed on an Illumina HiSeq 1500. Using fastp trimming at Q25 and MiXCR clonotype assembly, TCRdb reanalyzed the public sequencing data and kept in-frame beta chains. Rows are unified per CDR3 protein, each entry keeping the most common DNA and genes. This sample has about 920,000 distinct CDR3 sequences in its table, and approximately 31% of those were observed once. The leading ten clones occupy around 15% of the sample.

The receptor was derived from a human donor in good health (CMV status not recorded). Some clones in this sample may be carry-over from other donors' samples. Sequencing used cultured CD8+ T cells from PBMCs, obtained from culture after CMV antigen stimulation. Recombination joined TRBV7-9 with TRBJ1-1; too little of a D gene remains to name it. The DNA reads TGTGCCAGCAGCTTAGACGTGGTCATGAACACTGAAGCTTTCTTT. Its protein product is CASSLDVVMNTEAFF.